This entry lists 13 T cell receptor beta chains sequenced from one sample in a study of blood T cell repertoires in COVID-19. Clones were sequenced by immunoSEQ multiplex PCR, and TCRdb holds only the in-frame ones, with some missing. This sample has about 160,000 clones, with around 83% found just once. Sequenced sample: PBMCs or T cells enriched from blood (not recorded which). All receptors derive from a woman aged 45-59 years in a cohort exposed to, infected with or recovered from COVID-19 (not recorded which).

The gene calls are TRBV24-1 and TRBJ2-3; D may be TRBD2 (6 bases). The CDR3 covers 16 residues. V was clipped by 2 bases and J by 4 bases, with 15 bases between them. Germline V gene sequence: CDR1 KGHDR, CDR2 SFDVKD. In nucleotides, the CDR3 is TGTGCCACCAGTGATTCCTGGAGGGGAGAGTCAGATACGCAGTATTTT. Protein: CATSDSWRGESDTQYF.

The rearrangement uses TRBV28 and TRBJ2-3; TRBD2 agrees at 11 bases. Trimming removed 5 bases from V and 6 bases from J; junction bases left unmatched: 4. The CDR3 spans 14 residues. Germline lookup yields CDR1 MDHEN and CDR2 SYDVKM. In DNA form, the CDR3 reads TGTGCCAGCAGTCCGGGACTAGCGGTTGATACGCAGTATTTT. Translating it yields CASSPGLAVDTQYF.

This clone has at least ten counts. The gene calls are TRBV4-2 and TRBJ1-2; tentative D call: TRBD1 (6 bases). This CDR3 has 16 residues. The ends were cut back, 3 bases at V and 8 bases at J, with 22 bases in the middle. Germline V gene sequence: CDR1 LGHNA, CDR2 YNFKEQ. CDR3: CASSQFAGQREGGYTF. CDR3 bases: TGTGCCAGCAGCCAGTTCGCTGGACAGAGGGAAGGAGGCTACACCTTC.

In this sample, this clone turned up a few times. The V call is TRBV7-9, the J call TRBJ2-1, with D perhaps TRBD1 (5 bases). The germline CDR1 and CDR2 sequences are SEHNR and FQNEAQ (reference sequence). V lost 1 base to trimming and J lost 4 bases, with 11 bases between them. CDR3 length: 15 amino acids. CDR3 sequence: CASSLVQGKYNEQFF. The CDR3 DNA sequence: TGTGCCAGCAGCTTAGTCCAGGGAAAGTACAATGAGCAGTTCTTC.

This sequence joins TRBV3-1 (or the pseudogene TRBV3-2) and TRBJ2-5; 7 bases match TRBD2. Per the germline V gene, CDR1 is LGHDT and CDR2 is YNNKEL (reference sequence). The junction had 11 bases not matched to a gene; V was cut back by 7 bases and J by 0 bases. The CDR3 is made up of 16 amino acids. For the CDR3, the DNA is TGTGCCAGCATCCTATCTAGCGGAGAGTACCAAGAGACCCAGTACTTC. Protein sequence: CASILSSGEYQETQYF.

The CDR3 loop reads CASKAGTSVRRADTQYF. CDR3 in DNA: TGTGCCAGCAAGGCCGGGACTAGCGTCCGAAGGGCAGATACGCAGTATTTT. The chain links TRBV27 to TRBJ2-3; 10 bases map to TRBD2. The CDR3 extends over 17 amino acids. CDR1 and CDR2 from the germline V gene are MNHEY and SMNVEV (reference sequence). V trimming: 7 bases; J trimming: 4 bases; junction bases outside the gene matches: 14.

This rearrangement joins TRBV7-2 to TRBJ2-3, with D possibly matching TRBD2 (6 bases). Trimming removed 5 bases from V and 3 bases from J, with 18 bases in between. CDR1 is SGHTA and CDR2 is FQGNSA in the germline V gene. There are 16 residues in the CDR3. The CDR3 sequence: CASSPRIGDFTDTQYF. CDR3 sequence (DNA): TGTGCCAGCAGCCCCCGGATAGGGGACTTTACAGATACGCAGTATTTT.

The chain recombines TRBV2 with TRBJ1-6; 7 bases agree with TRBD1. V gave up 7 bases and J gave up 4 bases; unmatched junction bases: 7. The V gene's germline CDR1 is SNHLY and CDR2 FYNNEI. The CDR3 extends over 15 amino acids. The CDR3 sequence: CASTPEGQYNSPLHF. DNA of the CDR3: TGTGCCAGCACACCGGAGGGACAGTATAATTCACCCCTCCACTTT.

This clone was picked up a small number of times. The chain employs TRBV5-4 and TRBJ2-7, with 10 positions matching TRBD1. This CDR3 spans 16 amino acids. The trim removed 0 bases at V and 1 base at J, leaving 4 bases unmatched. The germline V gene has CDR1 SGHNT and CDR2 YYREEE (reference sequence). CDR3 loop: CASSLEGQGISYEQYF. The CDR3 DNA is TGTGCCAGCAGCTTGGAGGGACAGGGGATTTCCTACGAGCAGTACTTC.

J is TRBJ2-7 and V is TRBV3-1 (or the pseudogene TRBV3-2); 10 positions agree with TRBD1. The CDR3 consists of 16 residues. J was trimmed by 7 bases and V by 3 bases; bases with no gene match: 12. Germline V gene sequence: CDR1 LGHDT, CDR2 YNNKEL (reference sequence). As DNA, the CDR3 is TGTGCCAGCAGCCACCTTTGGGGACAGGGGAAAGAGGAGCAGTACTTC. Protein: CASSHLWGQGKEEQYF.

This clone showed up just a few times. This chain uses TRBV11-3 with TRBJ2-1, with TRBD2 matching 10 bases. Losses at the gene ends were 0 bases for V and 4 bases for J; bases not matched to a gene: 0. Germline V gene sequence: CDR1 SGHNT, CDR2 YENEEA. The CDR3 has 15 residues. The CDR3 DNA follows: TGTGCCAGCAGCTTAGAAGCGGGAGGGTACAATGAGCAGTTCTTC. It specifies CASSLEAGGYNEQFF.

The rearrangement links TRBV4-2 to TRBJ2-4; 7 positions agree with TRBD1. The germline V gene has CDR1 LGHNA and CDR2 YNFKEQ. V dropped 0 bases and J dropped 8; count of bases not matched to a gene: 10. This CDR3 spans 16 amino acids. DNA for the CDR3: TGTGCCAGCAGCCAAGATTTTAGGGGGCGCGGAGACATTCAGTACTTC. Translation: CASSQDFRGRGDIQYF.

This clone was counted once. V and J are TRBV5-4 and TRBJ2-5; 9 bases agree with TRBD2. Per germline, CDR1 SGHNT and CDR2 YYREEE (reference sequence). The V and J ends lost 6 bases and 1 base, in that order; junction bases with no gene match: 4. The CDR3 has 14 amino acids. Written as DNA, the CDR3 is TGTGCCAGCACCCTAGCGGGGACCCAAGAGACCCAGTACTTC. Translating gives CASTLAGTQETQYF.